Presented here are 29 T cell receptor beta chains from one specimen sequenced in a study of T cells in Graves' hyperthyroidism and ophthalmopathy. From RNA transcripts, TCR beta CDR3 regions were amplified. First-round RT-PCR of the TCR CDR3 relied on the HTBI primer set. TCRdb reanalysed the multiplex PCR reads using MiXCR and keeps one entry per CDR3 protein. The sample comprises around 500,000 distinct CDR3 sequences, about 20% of which are singletons, and around 54% rests with the top ten. Sequencing used blood. Source of these receptors: a woman in her seventies with Graves' ophthalmopathy.

This sequence joins TRBV18 and TRBJ2-2; TRBD1 agrees at 7 bases. With V trimmed by 5 bases and J by 1 base, 4 bases remained unmatched. Germline-derived CDR1 and CDR2 are KGHSH and LQKENI. The CDR3 spans 15 residues. DNA for the CDR3: TGTGCCAGCTCAATGGGACAGAAGAACACCGGGGAGCTGTTTTTT. As protein: CASSMGQKNTGELFF.

The chain is built from TRBV20-1 and TRBJ2-6, with 7 bases that match TRBD1. J was trimmed by 2 bases and V by 0 bases; bases with no gene match: 4. Germline CDR1 reads DFQATT; CDR2 reads SNEGSKA (reference sequence). The CDR3 length is 16 residues. In nucleotides, the CDR3 is TGCAGTGCTAGAGATCCCGGGACAGCTGGGGCCAACGTCCTGACTTTC. Translated: CSARDPGTAGANVLTF.

This clonotype was counted between two and nine times. The chain uses TRBV12-3 or TRBV12-4 and TRBJ2-2, with no clear D. The CDR3 has 14 residues. Between the trimmed V and J ends, which lost 3 bases and 2 bases, there was a span of 7 bases. The CDR3 DNA is TGTGCCAGCAGTTTTCCCTTCAACACCGGGGAGCTGTTTTTT. This gives the protein CASSFPFNTGELFF.

The chain links TRBV5-1 to TRBJ2-7; 11 positions match TRBD1. V lost 1 base to trimming and J lost 4 bases; unmatched junction nucleotides: 10. The germline V gene has CDR1 SGHRS and CDR2 YFSETQ. CDR3 length equals 17 residues. The CDR3 spells CASSLSGQGADGYEQYF. The CDR3 DNA reads TGCGCCAGCAGCTTGTCAGGACAGGGGGCCGATGGGTACGAGCAGTACTTC.

This clonotype was recorded a few times. The genes are TRBV18 and TRBJ2-1, with D possibly TRBD2 on 5 matching bases. Trimming removed 0 bases at V and 4 bases at J, with 10 bases between. This CDR3 region has 15 residues. The germline CDR1 and CDR2 sequences are KGHSH and LQKENI. CDR3 loop: CASSPPHGIYNEQFF. CDR3 DNA sequence: TGTGCCAGCTCACCACCACACGGGATATACAATGAGCAGTTCTTC.

This chain uses TRBV29-1 with TRBJ2-7, with unresolved D. The germline V gene has CDR1 SQVTM and CDR2 ANQGSEA. Between the trimmed V and J ends, which lost 6 bases and 2 bases, there was a span of 8 bases. The CDR3 length is 11 residues. The CDR3 DNA sequence: TGCAGCGTAGGTTACGCCTACGAGCAGTACTTC. Protein sequence: CSVGYAYEQYF.

This clonotype appeared many times. This CDR3 is CASRPSAAGGDEQFF. The CDR3 nucleotides read TGTGCCAGCAGGCCCTCGGCGGCGGGCGGTGATGAGCAGTTCTTC. J is TRBJ2-1 and V is TRBV12-3 or TRBV12-4; possible D gene TRBD2, 5 bases. This CDR3 comprises 15 residues. Trimming cost V 6 bases and J 8 bases, with 20 bases left between them.

The chain couples TRBV12-3 or TRBV12-4 to TRBJ2-3, with a weak D call TRBD2 (5 bases). There are 13 residues in the CDR3. Trimming pared 6 bases from V and 9 bases from J, leaving 16 bases between. The CDR3 spells CASSFTRSETQYF. The DNA of the CDR3 is TGTGCCAGCAGCTTTACTAGGTCGGAGACGCAGTATTTT.

The CDR3 loop reads CASSIDATRKDEKLFF. The CDR3 region has the DNA TGTGCCAGTAGTATAGATGCGACAAGGAAAGACGAAAAACTGTTTTTT. The V call is TRBV19, the J call TRBJ1-4; D uncertain. CDR3 length: 16 amino acids. CDR1 and CDR2 (germline): LNHDA, SQIVND (reference sequence). Trimming left V 0 bases short and J 8 bases short, with 16 bases between.

This clonotype was seen a few times. The V call is TRBV18, the J call TRBJ2-3; the D is unclear. The length of the CDR3 is 12 residues. Trimming removed 8 bases at V and 4 bases at J, with 10 bases between. Germline V CDR1 and CDR2: KGHSH, LQKENI. CDR3 residues: CASLRYADTQYF. DNA for the CDR3: TGTGCCAGCCTTCGATATGCAGATACGCAGTATTTT.

The rearrangement joins TRBV5-8 to TRBJ2-7; TRBD1 matches 7 bases. In germline, CDR1 is SGHTS, CDR2 YDEGEE. Trimming at V came to 6 bases and at J to 0 bases, leaving 6 bases not matched to a gene. This CDR3 comprises 14 residues. CDR3 sequence reads: CASKGQASSYEQYF. CDR3 bases: TGTGCCAGCAAAGGACAGGCTAGCTCCTACGAGCAGTACTTC.

The V call is TRBV6-6, the J call TRBJ2-7, with TRBD1 identical over 8 bases. The germline V gene encodes CDR1 MNHNY and CDR2 SVGAGI (reference sequence). V shed 0 bases and J 0 bases; nucleotides not matched to a gene: 4. The CDR3 extends over 16 amino acids. CDR3 region: CASSYSWTGSSYEQYF. The CDR3 nucleotides read TGTGCCAGCAGTTACTCTTGGACAGGGAGCTCCTACGAGCAGTACTTC.

A word on this clonotype: It is likely a read error, because the conserved phenylalanine at the end of the CDR3 is missing. The chain employs TRBV28 and TRBJ1-2, with 7 positions matching TRBD1. Losses at the gene ends were 3 bases for V and 4 bases for J; bases not matched to a gene: 14. The CDR3 runs 17 residues. From germline, CDR1 is MDHEN and CDR2 SYDVKM. The CDR3 protein is CASSFPAGQRAGYGYTL. CDR3 nucleotide sequence: TGTGCCAGCAGTTTTCCCGCGGGACAGCGAGCCGGCTATGGCTACACCCTC.

This clonotype has at least ten counts. V is TRBV28 and J is TRBJ1-2; TRBD1 is a possible D gene (6 bases). Germline CDR1 is MDHEN and CDR2 is SYDVKM. Trimming removed 5 bases at V and 3 bases at J, with 13 bases between. This CDR3 spans 14 amino acids. The CDR3 is CASSGDIKDYGYTF. CDR3 bases: TGTGCCAGCAGTGGGGACATTAAGGACTATGGCTACACCTTC.

The chain uses TRBV12-3 or TRBV12-4 and TRBJ2-6, with 8 bases aligning to TRBD1. The junction had 10 bases not matched to a gene; V was cut back by 6 bases and J by 0 bases. The CDR3 is 18 amino acids. The CDR3 DNA reads TGTGCCAGCAGCCTTGACAGGGGACTTACCTCTGGGGCCAACGTCCTGACTTTC. Amino acids: CASSLDRGLTSGANVLTF.

This clonotype was counted ten times or more. This sequence joins TRBV7-9 and TRBJ2-3; a weak D match, TRBD1 (6 bases). Per germline, CDR1 SEHNR and CDR2 FQNEAQ (reference sequence). V lost 2 bases to trimming and J lost 5 bases, with 14 bases between them. CDR3 size: 15 residues. CDR3 DNA: TGTGCCAGCAGCTTATTGGCAGGGGAGAGAGATACGCAGTATTTT. Translation: CASSLLAGERDTQYF.

The chain has TRBV6-1 and TRBJ2-3; D possibly matches TRBD1 or TRBD2 (6 bases each). The germline V and J ends were trimmed by 10 bases and 3 bases, with 17 bases remaining between them. Germline V gene sequence: CDR1 MNHNS, CDR2 SASEGT. The CDR3 extends over 14 amino acids. CDR3 in amino acids: CATLGPGATDTQYF. CDR3 DNA: TGTGCCACCCTGGGGCCGGGGGCGACAGATACGCAGTATTTT.

The V gene is TRBV7-3, the J gene TRBJ2-3; TRBD1 matches at 8 bases. Per the germline V gene, CDR1 is SGHTA and CDR2 is FQGTGA. The CDR3 runs 14 residues. The V segment lost 6 bases and the J segment 6 bases; nucleotides outside the gene matches: 8. Here the CDR3 DNA reads TGTGCCAGCAGACAGGACAGGGTAGCTGATACGCAGTATTTT. Its translation: CASRQDRVADTQYF. The whole variable domain, remainder taken from reference TRBV7-3 and TRBJ2-3, is GAGVSQTPSNKVTEKGKYVELRCDPISGHTALYWYRQSLGQGPEFLIYFQGTGAADDSGLPNDRFFAVRPEGSVSTLKIQRTERGDSAVYLCASRQDRVADTQYFGPGTRLTVL.

The chain uses TRBV9 and TRBJ2-1; 8 positions agree with TRBD2. V was pared by 7 bases and J by 1 base, with 4 bases of the junction left unmatched. The CDR3 is made up of 14 amino acids. Germline values: CDR1 SGDLS, CDR2 YYNGEE. The chain's CDR3 is CASAGLESYNEQFF. In DNA, the CDR3 is TGTGCCAGCGCGGGACTAGAATCCTACAATGAGCAGTTCTTC.

This chain uses TRBV25-1 with TRBJ1-5, with unresolved D. The CDR3 loop spans 12 amino acids. The V gene lost 4 bases and the J gene lost 11 bases, with 12 bases spanning the gap. Germline CDR1 is MGHDK and CDR2 is SYGVNS. CDR3 nucleotide sequence: TGTGCCAGCAGTGCGGTAGCCGGAGCCCAGCATTTT. Protein product: CASSAVAGAQHF.

This clonotype was counted only a few times. V and J are TRBV5-1 and TRBJ2-3; 13 bases are shared with TRBD2. J was trimmed by 0 bases and V by 4 bases; bases with no gene match: 2. There are 16 residues in the CDR3. Germline-derived CDR1 and CDR2 are SGHRS and YFSETQ. CDR3 protein: CASSQGLAGSTDTQYF. DNA of the CDR3: TGCGCCAGCAGCCAGGGACTAGCGGGAAGCACAGATACGCAGTATTTT.

This clonotype turned up a few times. V gene TRBV24-1 combines with J gene TRBJ1-2; 8 bases match TRBD1. The CDR3 contains 14 residues. Germline CDR1 and CDR2: KGHDR and SFDVKD. J was trimmed by 2 bases and V by 6 bases; bases with no gene match: 4. The DNA of the CDR3 is TGTGCCACCAGTCCAGGGGGCAGAAACTATGGCTACACCTTC. Its translation is CATSPGGRNYGYTF.

This clonotype has ten or more counts. This chain joins TRBV5-1 and TRBJ2-3; D unclear. This CDR3 comprises 15 residues. Trimming left V 0 bases short and J 0 bases short, with 8 bases between. Germline V lookup: CDR1 SGHRS, CDR2 YFSETQ. The CDR3 DNA follows: TGCGCCAGCAGCTTGGATGGTGATAGCACAGATACGCAGTATTTT. Its translation: CASSLDGDSTDTQYF.

The rearrangement joins TRBV15 to TRBJ2-3; 9 bases line up with TRBD1. The CDR3 spans 16 residues. Unmatched junction bases numbered 5, after V lost 1 base and J lost 3 bases. The germline V gene encodes CDR1 LNHNV and CDR2 YYDKDF (reference sequence). The CDR3, as DNA: TGTGCCACCAGCAGAGTAGGACAGGGGTTAACAGATACGCAGTATTTT. This codes for CATSRVGQGLTDTQYF.

There are many counts of this clonotype. V and J are TRBV6-5 and TRBJ1-1; the D gene is possibly TRBD1 (6 bases). Germline values: CDR1 MNHEY, CDR2 SVGAGI. There are 17 residues in the CDR3. V was clipped by 2 bases and J by 3 bases, with 19 bases between them. The CDR3 loop reads CASSYENWAGAHTEAFF. As DNA, the CDR3 is TGTGCCAGCAGTTACGAGAATTGGGCGGGGGCGCACACTGAAGCTTTCTTT.

This chain joins TRBV5-1 and TRBJ2-1; D remains ambiguous. This CDR3 spans 14 amino acids. V lost 0 bases and J 5 bases, leaving 9 bases between the germline ends. The germline gives CDR1 SGHRS, CDR2 YFSETQ. The CDR3 DNA is TGCGCCAGCAGCTTGGGTGGCACGAACAATGAGCAGTTCTTC. Translating it yields CASSLGGTNNEQFF.

This chain links TRBV20-1 with TRBJ2-7; D not certain. Between the trimmed V and J ends, which lost 6 bases and 6 bases, there was a span of 18 bases. Germline CDR1 reads DFQATT; CDR2 reads SNEGSKA (reference sequence). The CDR3 covers 13 residues. The CDR3 DNA is TGCAGTGCACCCCCCGGGCCCCGCCGCGAGCAGTACTTC. This sequence encodes CSAPPGPRREQYF.

The gene calls are TRBV19 and TRBJ1-5; the D is unclear. The CDR3 has 12 amino acids. V shed 3 bases and J shed 6 bases, with 6 bases lying between them. The germline gives CDR1 LNHDA, CDR2 SQIVND (reference sequence). This CDR3 is CASSISVQPQHF. CDR3 in DNA: TGTGCCAGTAGTATTTCGGTTCAGCCCCAGCATTTT.

This clonotype has more than one count but fewer than ten. The V gene is TRBV30, the J gene TRBJ2-5; TRBD1 agrees at 8 bases. Germline CDR1 reads GTSNPN; CDR2 reads SVGIG (reference sequence). This CDR3 is built from 13 residues. Trimming cost V 2 bases and J 5 bases; bases outside gene matches: 4. CDR3 coding DNA: TGTGCCTGGAGTAGAACAGGGGGGGAGACCCAGTACTTC. This sequence encodes CAWSRTGGETQYF. Using reference TRBV30 and TRBJ2-5 for the parts outside the CDR3, the full variable domain is SQTIHQWPATLVQPVGSPLSLECTVEGTSNPNLYWYRQAAGRGLQLLFYSVGIGQISSEVPQNLSASRPQDRQFILSSKKLLLSDSGFYLCAWSRTGGETQYFGPGTRLLVL.